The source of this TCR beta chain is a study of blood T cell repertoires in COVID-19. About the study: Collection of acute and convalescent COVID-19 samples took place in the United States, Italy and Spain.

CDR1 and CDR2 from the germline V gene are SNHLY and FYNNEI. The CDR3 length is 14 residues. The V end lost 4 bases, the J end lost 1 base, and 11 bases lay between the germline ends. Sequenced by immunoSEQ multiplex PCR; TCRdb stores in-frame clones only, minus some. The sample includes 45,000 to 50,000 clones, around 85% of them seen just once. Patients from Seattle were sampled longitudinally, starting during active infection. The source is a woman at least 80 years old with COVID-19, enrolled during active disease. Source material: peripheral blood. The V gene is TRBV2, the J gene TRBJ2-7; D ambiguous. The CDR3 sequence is CASSVSLRSYEQYF. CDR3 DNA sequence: TGTGCCAGCAGTGTTTCGCTGAGGTCCTACGAGCAGTACTTC.